One sample yielded the 25 T cell receptor beta chains listed below, sequenced in a study of blood T cell dynamics during melanoma immunotherapy. Sequencing used immunoSEQ multiplex PCR; TCRdb keeps in-frame clones, though not all of them. The profile shows some 20,000 clones, about 90% of them singletons. Time point noted: week 3, after first cycle of checkpoint inhibitor. The starting material was blood, obtained from a patient treated with checkpoint blockade. Receptors originate from a human donor with melanoma.

V usage is TRBV19 and J usage is TRBJ2-1, with 10 positions matching TRBD2. After removal of 4 bases from V and 3 bases from J, the junction contained 3 bases not matched to a gene. This CDR3 spans 15 amino acids. The V gene's germline CDR1 is LNHDA and CDR2 SQIVND (reference sequence). CDR3 nucleotides: TGTGCCAGTAGTAGGACTAGCGGTATCTACAATGAGCAGTTCTTC. Translated, it gives CASSRTSGIYNEQFF.

The V gene is TRBV10-3, the J gene TRBJ2-1, with TRBD2 identical over 14 bases. Germline CDR1 reads ENHRY; CDR2 reads SYGVKD. V shed 8 bases, J shed 1 base, and the junction held 4 bases outside the gene matches. This CDR3 is 16 amino acids long. The CDR3 spells CAIGTSGSKSYNEQFF. The CDR3 DNA follows: TGTGCCATCGGGACTAGCGGGAGCAAATCCTACAATGAGCAGTTCTTC.

This chain connects TRBV5-4 to TRBJ2-5, with 13 bases lining up with TRBD2. V was clipped by 4 bases and J by 0 bases; unmatched bases: 3. The germline V gene has CDR1 SGHNT and CDR2 YYREEE (reference sequence). The CDR3 length is 16 residues. The CDR3 region has the DNA TGTGCCAGCAGCACCGGGACTAGCGGGAACCAAGAGACCCAGTACTTC. Its translation: CASSTGTSGNQETQYF.

J is TRBJ2-6 and V is TRBV14, with D hard to call. The CDR3 totals 16 residues. The V end lost 0 bases, the J end lost 5 bases, and 11 bases lay between the germline ends. CDR1 and CDR2 from the germline V gene are SGHDN and FVKESK. CDR3: CASSQEDGYWANVLTF. DNA of the CDR3: TGTGCCAGCAGCCAAGAGGACGGCTACTGGGCCAACGTCCTGACTTTC. The full variable domain, its missing parts supplied by reference TRBV14 and TRBJ2-6, is EAGVTQFPSHSVIEKGQTVTLRCDPISGHDNLYWYRRVMGKEIKFLLHFVKESKQDESGMPNNRFLAERTGGTYSTLKVQPAELEDSGVYFCASSQEDGYWANVLTFGAGSRLTVL.

The rearrangement links TRBV27 to TRBJ2-7; 8 bases agree with TRBD1. Germline lookup yields CDR1 MNHEY and CDR2 SMNVEV (reference sequence). The V gene end was trimmed by 4 bases and the J gene end by 3 bases; junction bases not matched to a gene: 8. The CDR3 loop spans 15 amino acids. The CDR3 bases are TGTGCCAGCAGTTCCCGGACAGGGTCCGACTACGAGCAGTACTTC. Translation gives CASSSRTGSDYEQYF.

The V and J genes are TRBV18 and TRBJ1-1; a weak D match, TRBD1 (5 bases). Germline V gives CDR1 KGHSH, CDR2 LQKENI. There are 15 residues in the CDR3. V gave up 4 bases and J gave up 1 base, with 13 bases separating them. CDR3 sequence reads: CASSLSGGKNTEAFF. Here the CDR3 DNA reads TGTGCCAGCTCACTCTCCGGGGGAAAGAACACTGAAGCTTTCTTT.

This clone was recorded only once. This chain connects TRBV6-1 to TRBJ2-7; TRBD2 aligns across 9 bases. The CDR3 runs to 14 residues. Germline V gene lookup returns CDR1 MNHNS and CDR2 SASEGT. V lost 6 bases to trimming and J lost 2 bases; unmatched junction nucleotides: 5. DNA of the CDR3: TGTGCCAGCAGCGAGCTAGCGGGAACCTACGAGCAGTACTTC. It is translated as CASSELAGTYEQYF.

CDR3 in amino acids: CASINLGTDTQYF. The CDR3 DNA is TGTGCCAGCATTAACTTGGGCACAGATACGCAGTATTTT. V usage is TRBV28 and J usage is TRBJ2-3; D is undetermined. Germline V gene lookup returns CDR1 MDHEN and CDR2 SYDVKM. CDR3 length: 13 amino acids. Trimming pared 7 bases from V and 1 base from J, leaving 9 bases between.

The gene calls are TRBV4-1 and TRBJ1-4; D is unclear. Germline CDR1 reads MGHRA; CDR2 reads YSYEKL. Deletions cut 1 base from V and 7 bases from J, with 4 bases between. CDR3 length: 12 residues. The CDR3 sequence is CASSQVGEKLFF. The CDR3 nucleotides read TGCGCCAGCAGCCAAGTAGGTGAAAAACTGTTTTTT.

The chain couples TRBV11-2 to TRBJ1-2, with 8 positions matching TRBD1. The CDR3 loop spans 12 amino acids. Germline V CDR1 and CDR2: SGHAT, FQNNGV. V gave up 6 bases and J gave up 8 bases; unmatched junction bases: 5. The CDR3 DNA reads as TGTGCCAGCAGTTTGGACAGGGAAGGCTACACCTTC. Amino acids: CASSLDREGYTF. Full variable domain (remainder filled in from reference TRBV11-2 and TRBJ1-2): EAGVAQSPRYKIIEKRQSVAFWCNPISGHATLYWYQQILGQGPKLLIQFQNNGVVDDSQLPKDRFSAERLKGVDSTLKIQPAKLEDSAVYLCASSLDREGYTFGSGTRLTVV.

V is TRBV7-2 and J is TRBJ2-5; D remains unclear. The CDR3 has 14 residues. Germline CDR1 reads SGHTA; CDR2 reads FQGNSA. V lost 3 bases and J lost 4, with 12 bases in between. The CDR3 region has the DNA TGTGCCAGCAGCTTTGTTGGACGAGGAGAGACCCAGTACTTC. Amino acids: CASSFVGRGETQYF.

This clone came up once. The rearrangement joins TRBV14 to TRBJ2-7, with 8 bases identical to TRBD1. The CDR3 contains 14 residues. Germline V CDR1 and CDR2: SGHDN, FVKESK. Trimming removed 8 bases from V and 0 bases from J; junction bases left unmatched: 6. CDR3 protein: CASQGTGISYEQYF. In DNA form, the CDR3 reads TGTGCCAGCCAAGGGACAGGCATCTCCTACGAGCAGTACTTC.

Here the CDR3 DNA reads TGTGCCAGCAGCAACCGAGCAGGGGATACTAATGAAAAACTGTTTTTT. Its protein is CASSNRAGDTNEKLFF. The chain carries TRBV5-4 and TRBJ1-4; perhaps TRBD1 as D (6 bases). V dropped 4 bases and J dropped 2 bases, with 15 bases sitting between them. The germline CDR1 and CDR2 sequences are SGHNT and YYREEE (reference sequence). CDR3 length: 16 amino acids.

The chain recombines TRBV27 with TRBJ2-3, with D possibly TRBD2 on 5 matching bases. The CDR3 runs to 19 residues. Germline CDR1 and CDR2: MNHEY and SMNVEV (reference sequence). Trimming shortened V by 9 bases and J by 0 bases, and 28 bases separated the two germline ends. CDR3 nucleotide sequence: TGTGCCAGTAACCCCCGGGGAGTCCCATCCTTACTTAGCACAGATACGCAGTATTTT. This codes for CASNPRGVPSLLSTDTQYF.

The chain has TRBV15 and TRBJ1-4; the D is unclear. From germline, CDR1 is LNHNV and CDR2 YYDKDF (reference sequence). V was shortened by 0 bases and J by 6 bases, with 11 bases between the two germline ends. CDR3 size: 15 residues. CDR3 DNA sequence: TGTGCCACCAGCAGAGATTTTGATGACGATGAAAAACTGTTTTTT. Its translation: CATSRDFDDDEKLFF.

The chain couples TRBV6-1 to TRBJ2-7, with TRBD1 matching 10 bases. The germline V gene has CDR1 MNHNS and CDR2 SASEGT. The V and J ends lost 1 base and 6 bases, in that order; junction bases with no gene match: 9. This CDR3 is built from 16 residues. CDR3 sequence: CASSEVPGTGEVEQYF. The CDR3 DNA is TGTGCCAGCAGTGAAGTCCCCGGGACAGGGGAGGTCGAGCAGTACTTC.

This clone appeared a single time. The chain joins TRBV5-5 to TRBJ2-7; tentatively, D is TRBD1 (6 bases). Germline V gene sequence: CDR1 SGHKS, CDR2 YYEKEE (reference sequence). There are 14 residues in the CDR3. V was clipped by 0 bases and J by 6 bases, with 13 bases between them. The CDR3 nucleotides read TGTGCCAGCAGCTTGGATGGGGGCCCGCGCGAGCAGTACTTC. Encoded protein: CASSLDGGPREQYF. The complete variable domain, with remaining parts taken from reference TRBV5-5 and TRBJ2-7, reads DAGVTQSPTHLIKTRGQQVTLRCSPISGHKSVSWYQQVLGQGPQFIFQYYEKEERGRGNFPDRFSARQFPNYSSELNVNALLLGDSALYLCASSLDGGPREQYFGPGTRLTVT.

The chain is built from TRBV4-2 and TRBJ1-6, with 10 bases that match TRBD1. V lost 1 base, J lost 10 bases, and 7 bases stayed unmatched. This CDR3 region has 16 residues. The germline V gene encodes CDR1 LGHNA and CDR2 YNFKEQ. The CDR3 region is CASSQGQGAIRSPLHF. CDR3 DNA sequence: TGTGCCAGCAGCCAAGGACAGGGGGCGATTAGGTCACCCCTCCACTTT.

The gene calls are TRBV6-6 and TRBJ1-5; D is possibly TRBD1 (5 bases). The CDR3 runs 16 residues. The ends were cut back, 2 bases at V and 5 bases at J, with 16 bases in the middle. Germline V gives CDR1 MNHNY, CDR2 SVGAGI (reference sequence). DNA of the CDR3: TGTGCCAGCAGTTACCCTACCGGGGGGGAGGATCAGCCCCAGCATTTT. It encodes CASSYPTGGEDQPQHF.

The V call is TRBV19, the J call TRBJ1-2; D is unresolved. CDR3 size: 15 residues. V gave up 6 bases and J gave up 4 bases, with 18 bases separating them. Germline V gives CDR1 LNHDA, CDR2 SQIVND (reference sequence). The chain's CDR3 is CASSLAGGLLYGYTF. The CDR3 DNA is TGTGCCAGTAGCCTTGCGGGCGGACTCCTCTATGGCTACACCTTC.

The chain has TRBV5-1 and TRBJ2-1; D assignment may be TRBD1 or TRBD2 (5 bases each). Germline CDR1 SGHRS, CDR2 YFSETQ. Trimming removed 2 bases from V and 0 bases from J, with 12 bases in between. The CDR3 runs 16 residues. The CDR3 coding sequence is TGCGCCAGCAGCTTTAGGGACCCCAGCTCCTACAATGAGCAGTTCTTC. Its translation: CASSFRDPSSYNEQFF.

The chain has TRBV13 and TRBJ2-7; TRBD1 aligns across 7 bases. Germline loops: CDR1 PRHDT, CDR2 FYEKMQ (reference sequence). With 5 bases clipped from V and 9 bases from J, the junction kept 7 bases outside the gene matches. There are 12 residues in the CDR3. CDR3 region: CASSHGTAGQYF. CDR3 in DNA: TGTGCCAGCAGCCACGGGACAGCTGGGCAGTACTTC. Variable domain in full (rest from reference TRBV13 and TRBJ2-7): AAGVIQSPRHLIKEKRETATLKCYPIPRHDTVYWYQQGPGQDPQFLISFYEKMQSDKGSIPDRFSAQQFSDYHSELNMSSLELGDSALYFCASSHGTAGQYFGPGTRLTVT.

The chain carries TRBV21-1 and TRBJ1-1. TRBV21-1 is tagged as a pseudogene. This CDR3 has 13 amino acids. CDR3 protein: CASSKEVNTEAFF. Written as DNA, the CDR3 is TGTGCCAGCAGCAAGGAAGTGAACACTGAAGCTTTCTTT.

The chain carries TRBV2 and TRBJ2-3; D remains unclear. V was shortened by 2 bases and J by 5 bases, with 5 bases between the two germline ends. The CDR3 has 12 residues. Germline CDR1 reads SNHLY; CDR2 reads FYNNEI. The chain's CDR3 is CASSEFGDTQYF. The DNA for the CDR3 is TGTGCCAGCAGTGAATTCGGAGATACGCAGTATTTT.

The chain combines TRBV5-6 with TRBJ1-1; D may be TRBD1 (6 bases). This CDR3 has 14 amino acids. Germline V lookup: CDR1 SGHDT, CDR2 YYEEEE. V was cut by 0 bases and J by 3 bases, with 9 bases left in between. The CDR3, as DNA: TGTGCCAGCAGCTTGGCAGGGGAGTACACTGAAGCTTTCTTT. Translation gives CASSLAGEYTEAFF. The complete variable domain, with remaining parts taken from reference TRBV5-6 and TRBJ1-1, reads DAGVTQSPTHLIKTRGQQVTLRCSPKSGHDTVSWYQQALGQGPQFIFQYYEEEERQRGNFPDRFSGHQFPNYSSELNVNALLLGDSALYLCASSLAGEYTEAFFGQGTRLTVV.